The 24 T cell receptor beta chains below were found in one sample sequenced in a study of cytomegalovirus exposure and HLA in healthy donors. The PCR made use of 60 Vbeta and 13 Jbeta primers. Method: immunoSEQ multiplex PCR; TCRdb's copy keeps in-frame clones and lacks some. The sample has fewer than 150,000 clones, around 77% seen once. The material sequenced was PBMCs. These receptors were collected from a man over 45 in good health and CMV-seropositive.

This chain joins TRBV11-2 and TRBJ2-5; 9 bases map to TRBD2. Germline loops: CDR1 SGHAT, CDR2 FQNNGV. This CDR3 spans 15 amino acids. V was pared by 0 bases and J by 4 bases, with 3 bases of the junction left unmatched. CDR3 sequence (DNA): TGTGCCAGCAGCTTAGATAGTAGCGGGAGAGAGACCCAGTACTTC. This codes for CASSLDSSGRETQYF.

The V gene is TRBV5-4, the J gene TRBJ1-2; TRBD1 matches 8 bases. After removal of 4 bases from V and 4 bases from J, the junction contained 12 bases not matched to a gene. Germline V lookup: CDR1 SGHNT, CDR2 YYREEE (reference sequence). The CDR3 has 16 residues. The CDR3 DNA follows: TGTGCCAGCAGCGGGTCCGTGGACAGGGCTTCCTATGGCTACACCTTC. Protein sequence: CASSGSVDRASYGYTF.

CDR3 DNA: TGTGCCAGCAGTCGGGGGACCTATAATTCACCCCTCCACTTT. Protein: CASSRGTYNSPLHF. The chain has TRBV6-6 and TRBJ1-6, with D perhaps TRBD1 (5 bases). Trimming removed 5 bases from V and 2 bases from J, with 7 bases in between. The CDR3 contains 14 residues. Looked up from germline, CDR1 is MNHNY and CDR2 is SVGAGI (reference sequence).

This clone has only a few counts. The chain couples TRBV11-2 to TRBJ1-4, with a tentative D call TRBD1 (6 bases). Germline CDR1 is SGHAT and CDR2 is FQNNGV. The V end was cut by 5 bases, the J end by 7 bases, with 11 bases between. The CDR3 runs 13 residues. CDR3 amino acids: CASSRGDTEKLFF. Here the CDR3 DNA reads TGTGCCAGCAGCCGGGGGGACACTGAAAAACTGTTTTTT.

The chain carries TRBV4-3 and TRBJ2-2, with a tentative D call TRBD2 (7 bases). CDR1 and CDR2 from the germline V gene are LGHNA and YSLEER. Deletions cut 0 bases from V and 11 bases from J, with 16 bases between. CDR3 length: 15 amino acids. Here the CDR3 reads CASSQDLMAGAELFF. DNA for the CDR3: TGCGCCAGCAGCCAAGATCTTATGGCGGGGGCTGAGCTGTTTTTT.

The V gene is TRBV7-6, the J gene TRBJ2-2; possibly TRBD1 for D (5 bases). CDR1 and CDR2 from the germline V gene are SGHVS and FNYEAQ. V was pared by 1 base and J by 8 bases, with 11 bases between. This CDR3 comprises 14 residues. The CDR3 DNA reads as TGTGCCAGCAGCTTAGAATTGTCAGGGGGGGAGCTGTTTTTT. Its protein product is CASSLELSGGELFF.

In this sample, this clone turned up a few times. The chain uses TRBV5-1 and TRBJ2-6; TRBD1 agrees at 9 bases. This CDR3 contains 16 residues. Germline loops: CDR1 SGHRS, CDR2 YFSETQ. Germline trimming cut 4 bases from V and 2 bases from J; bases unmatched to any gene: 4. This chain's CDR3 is CASSLWDRAGANVLTF. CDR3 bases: TGCGCCAGCAGCCTCTGGGACAGGGCTGGGGCCAACGTCCTGACTTTC.

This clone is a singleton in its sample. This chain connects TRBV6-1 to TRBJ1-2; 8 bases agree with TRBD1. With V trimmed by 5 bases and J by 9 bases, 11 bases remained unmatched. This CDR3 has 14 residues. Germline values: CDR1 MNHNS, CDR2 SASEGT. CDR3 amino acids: CASSNLQGAESYTF. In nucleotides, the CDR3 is TGTGCCAGCAGTAACCTCCAGGGGGCGGAGAGCTACACCTTC.

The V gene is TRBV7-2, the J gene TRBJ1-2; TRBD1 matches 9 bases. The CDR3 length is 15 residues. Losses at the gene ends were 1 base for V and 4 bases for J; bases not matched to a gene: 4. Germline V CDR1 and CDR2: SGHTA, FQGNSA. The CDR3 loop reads CASSLEGGQGYGYTF. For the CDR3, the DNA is TGTGCCAGCAGCTTAGAGGGGGGACAGGGCTATGGCTACACCTTC. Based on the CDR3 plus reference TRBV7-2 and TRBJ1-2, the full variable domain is GAGVSQSPSNKVTEKGKDVELRCDPISGHTALYWYRQSLGQGLEFLIYFQGNSAPDKSGLPSDRFSAERTGGSVSTLTIQRTQQEDSAVYLCASSLEGGQGYGYTFGSGTRLTVV.

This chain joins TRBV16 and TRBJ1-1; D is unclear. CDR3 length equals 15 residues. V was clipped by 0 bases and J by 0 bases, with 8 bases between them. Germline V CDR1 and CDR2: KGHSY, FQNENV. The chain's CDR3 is CASSQSNSLNTEAFF. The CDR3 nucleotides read TGTGCCAGCAGCCAATCAAACAGTTTGAACACTGAAGCTTTCTTT. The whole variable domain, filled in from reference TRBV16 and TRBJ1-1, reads GEEVAQTPKHLVRGEGQKAKLYCAPIKGHSYVFWYQQVLKNEFKFLISFQNENVFDETGMPKERFSAKCLPNSPCSLEIQATKLEDSAVYFCASSQSNSLNTEAFFGQGTRLTVV.

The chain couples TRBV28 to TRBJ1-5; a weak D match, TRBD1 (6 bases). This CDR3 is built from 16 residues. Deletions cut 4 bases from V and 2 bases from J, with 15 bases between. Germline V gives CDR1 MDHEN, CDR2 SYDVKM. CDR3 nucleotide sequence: TGTGCCAGCAGTTCATCTGGACAGCCTGGCAATCAGCCCCAGCATTTT. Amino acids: CASSSSGQPGNQPQHF.

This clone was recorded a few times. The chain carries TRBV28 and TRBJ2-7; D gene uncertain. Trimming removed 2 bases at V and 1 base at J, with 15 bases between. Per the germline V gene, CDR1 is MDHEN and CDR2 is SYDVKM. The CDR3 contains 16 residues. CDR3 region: CASSLPDIRLSYEQYF. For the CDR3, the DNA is TGTGCCAGCAGTTTACCCGACATACGATTATCCTACGAGCAGTACTTC.

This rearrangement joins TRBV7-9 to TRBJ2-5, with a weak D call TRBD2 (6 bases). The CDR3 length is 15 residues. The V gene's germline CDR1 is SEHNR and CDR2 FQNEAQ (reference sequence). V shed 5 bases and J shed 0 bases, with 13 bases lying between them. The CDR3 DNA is TGTGCCAGCAGCCCCGCGGGGACTTACCAAGAGACCCAGTACTTC. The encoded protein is CASSPAGTYQETQYF.

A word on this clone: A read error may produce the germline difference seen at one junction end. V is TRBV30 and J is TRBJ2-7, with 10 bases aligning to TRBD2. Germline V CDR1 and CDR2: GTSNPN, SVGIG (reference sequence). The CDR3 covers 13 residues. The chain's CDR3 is CAWSGGTSAPGRF. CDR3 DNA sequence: TGTGCCTGGAGTGGTGGGACTAGCGCCCCAGGGAGATTC. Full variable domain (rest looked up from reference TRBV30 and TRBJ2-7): SQTIHQWPATLVQPVGSPLSLECTVEGTSNPNLYWYRQAAGRGLQLLFYSVGIGQISSEVPQNLSASRPQDRQFILSSKKLLLSDSGFYLCAWSGGTSAPGRFGPGTRLTVT.

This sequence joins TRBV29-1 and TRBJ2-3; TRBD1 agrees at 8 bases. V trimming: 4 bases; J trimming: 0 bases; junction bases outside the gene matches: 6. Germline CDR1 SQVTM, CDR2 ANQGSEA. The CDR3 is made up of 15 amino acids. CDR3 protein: CSVGRQGMSTDTQYF. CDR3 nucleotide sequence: TGCAGCGTTGGCCGACAGGGGATGAGCACAGATACGCAGTATTTT.

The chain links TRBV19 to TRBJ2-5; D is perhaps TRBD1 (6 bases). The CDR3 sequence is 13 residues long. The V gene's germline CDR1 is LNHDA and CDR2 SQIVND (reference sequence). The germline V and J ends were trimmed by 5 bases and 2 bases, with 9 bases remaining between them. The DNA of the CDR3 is TGTGCCAGTAGTGGACAGACGCAAGAGACCCAGTACTTC. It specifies CASSGQTQETQYF.

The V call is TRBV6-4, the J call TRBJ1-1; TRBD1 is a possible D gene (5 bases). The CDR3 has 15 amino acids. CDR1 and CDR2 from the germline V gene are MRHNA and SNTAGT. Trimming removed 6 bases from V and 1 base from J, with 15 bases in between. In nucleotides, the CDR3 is TGTGCCAGCAGGGCGCAGGGCGCCCAGAACACTGAAGCTTTCTTT. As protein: CASRAQGAQNTEAFF.

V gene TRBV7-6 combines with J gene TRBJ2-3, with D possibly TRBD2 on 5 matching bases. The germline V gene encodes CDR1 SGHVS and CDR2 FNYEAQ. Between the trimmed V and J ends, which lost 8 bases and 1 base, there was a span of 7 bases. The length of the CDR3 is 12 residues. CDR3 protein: CASGSGTDTQYF. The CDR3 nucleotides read TGTGCCAGCGGGAGCGGCACAGATACGCAGTATTTT.

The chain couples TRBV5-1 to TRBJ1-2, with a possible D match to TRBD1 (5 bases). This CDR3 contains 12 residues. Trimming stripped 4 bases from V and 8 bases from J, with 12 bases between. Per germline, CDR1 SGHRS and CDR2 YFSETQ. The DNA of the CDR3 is TGCGCCAGCAGCCGGACATTGGACGGCTACACCTTC. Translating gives CASSRTLDGYTF.

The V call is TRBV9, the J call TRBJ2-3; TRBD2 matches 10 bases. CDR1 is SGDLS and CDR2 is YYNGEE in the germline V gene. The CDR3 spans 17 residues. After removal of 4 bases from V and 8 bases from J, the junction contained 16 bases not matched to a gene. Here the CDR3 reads CASSPQASGGVAVTQYF. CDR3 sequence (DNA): TGTGCCAGCAGCCCCCAGGCTAGCGGGGGAGTAGCGGTTACGCAGTATTTT.

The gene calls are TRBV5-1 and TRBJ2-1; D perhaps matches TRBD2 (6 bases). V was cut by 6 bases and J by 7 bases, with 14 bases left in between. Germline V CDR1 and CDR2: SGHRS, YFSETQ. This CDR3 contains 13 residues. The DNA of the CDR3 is TGCGCCAGCAACATTAATGGGGGGAATGAGCAGTTCTTC. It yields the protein CASNINGGNEQFF.

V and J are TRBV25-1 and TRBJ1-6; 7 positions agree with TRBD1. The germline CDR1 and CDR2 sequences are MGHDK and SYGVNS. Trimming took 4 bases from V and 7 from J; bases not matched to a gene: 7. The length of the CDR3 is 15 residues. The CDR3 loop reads CASSGSTGENSPLHF. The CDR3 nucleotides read TGTGCCAGCAGTGGATCAACAGGGGAAAATTCACCCCTCCACTTT.

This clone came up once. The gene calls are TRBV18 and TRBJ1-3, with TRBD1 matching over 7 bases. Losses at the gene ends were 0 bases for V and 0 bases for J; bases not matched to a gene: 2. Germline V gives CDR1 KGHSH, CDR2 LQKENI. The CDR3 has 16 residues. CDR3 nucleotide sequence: TGTGCCAGCTCACCACCCGGGACAGCCTCTGGAAACACCATATATTTT. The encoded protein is CASSPPGTASGNTIYF.

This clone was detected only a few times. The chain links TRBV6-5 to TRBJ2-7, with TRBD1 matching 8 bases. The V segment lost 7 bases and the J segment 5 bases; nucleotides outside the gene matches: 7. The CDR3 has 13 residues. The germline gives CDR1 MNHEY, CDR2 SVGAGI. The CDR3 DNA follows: TGTGCCAGCATCCGGGCAGGGGGCAACGAGCAGTACTTC. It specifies CASIRAGGNEQYF.